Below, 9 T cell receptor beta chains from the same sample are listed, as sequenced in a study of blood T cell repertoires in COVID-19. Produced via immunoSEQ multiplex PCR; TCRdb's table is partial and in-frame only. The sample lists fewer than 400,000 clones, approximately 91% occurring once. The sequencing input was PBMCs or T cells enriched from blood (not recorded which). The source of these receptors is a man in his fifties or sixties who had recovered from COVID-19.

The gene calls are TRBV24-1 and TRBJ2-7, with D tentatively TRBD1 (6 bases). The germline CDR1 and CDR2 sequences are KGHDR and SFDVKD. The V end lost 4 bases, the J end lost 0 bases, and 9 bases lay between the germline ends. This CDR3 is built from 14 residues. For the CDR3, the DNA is TGTGCCACCAGTGACCGGGACAACTCCTACGAGCAGTACTTC. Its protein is CATSDRDNSYEQYF.

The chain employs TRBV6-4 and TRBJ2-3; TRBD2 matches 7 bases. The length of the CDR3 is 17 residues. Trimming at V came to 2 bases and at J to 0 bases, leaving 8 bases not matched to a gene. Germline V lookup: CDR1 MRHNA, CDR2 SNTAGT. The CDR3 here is CASSDRSSGASTDTQYF. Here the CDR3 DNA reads TGTGCCAGCAGTGACAGGTCGAGCGGGGCTAGCACAGATACGCAGTATTTT.

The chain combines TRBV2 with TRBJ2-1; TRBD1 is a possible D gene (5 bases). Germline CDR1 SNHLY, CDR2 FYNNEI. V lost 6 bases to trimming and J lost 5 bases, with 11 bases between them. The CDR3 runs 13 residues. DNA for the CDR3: TGTGCCAGCAGCCCCTTAGGGGACAATGAGCAGTTCTTC. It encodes CASSPLGDNEQFF.

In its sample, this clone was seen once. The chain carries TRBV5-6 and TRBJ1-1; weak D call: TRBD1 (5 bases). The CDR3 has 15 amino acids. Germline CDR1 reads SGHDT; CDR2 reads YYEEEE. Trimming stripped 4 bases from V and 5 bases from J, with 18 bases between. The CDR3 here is CASSTPPRGGTEAFF. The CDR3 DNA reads TGTGCCAGCAGCACCCCGCCGAGGGGAGGTACTGAAGCTTTCTTT. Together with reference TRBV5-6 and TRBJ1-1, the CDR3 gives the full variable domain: DAGVTQSPTHLIKTRGQQVTLRCSPKSGHDTVSWYQQALGQGPQFIFQYYEEEERQRGNFPDRFSGHQFPNYSSELNVNALLLGDSALYLCASSTPPRGGTEAFFGQGTRLTVV.

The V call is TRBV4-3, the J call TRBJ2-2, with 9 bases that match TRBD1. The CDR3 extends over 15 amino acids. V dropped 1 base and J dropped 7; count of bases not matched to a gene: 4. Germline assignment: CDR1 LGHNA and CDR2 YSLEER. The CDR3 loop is CASSQGTGVSGELFF. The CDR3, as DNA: TGCGCCAGCAGCCAAGGGACAGGGGTCAGCGGGGAGCTGTTTTTT.

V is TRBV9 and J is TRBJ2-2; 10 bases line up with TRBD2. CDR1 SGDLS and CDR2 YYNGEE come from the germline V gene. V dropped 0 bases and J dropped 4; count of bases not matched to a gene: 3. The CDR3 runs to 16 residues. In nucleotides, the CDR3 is TGTGCCAGCAGCGTAGAAGCGGGAGGGATCACCGGGGAGCTGTTTTTT. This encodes CASSVEAGGITGELFF.

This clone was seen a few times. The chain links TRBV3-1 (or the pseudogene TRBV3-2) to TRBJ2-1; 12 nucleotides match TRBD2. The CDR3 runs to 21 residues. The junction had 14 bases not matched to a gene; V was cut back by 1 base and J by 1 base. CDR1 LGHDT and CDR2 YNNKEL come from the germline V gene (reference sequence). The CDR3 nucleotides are TGTGCCAGCAGCCAAGGCCTTCTCGGTCTAGCGGGAGGGGGGTCCTACAATGAGCAGTTCTTC. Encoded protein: CASSQGLLGLAGGGSYNEQFF.

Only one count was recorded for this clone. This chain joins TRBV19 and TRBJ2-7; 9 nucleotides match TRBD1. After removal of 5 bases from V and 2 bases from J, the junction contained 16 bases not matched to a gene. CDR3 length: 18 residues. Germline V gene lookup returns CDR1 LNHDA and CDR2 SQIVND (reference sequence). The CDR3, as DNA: TGTGCCAGTAGTTCTCCCGGGACAGGGTATGGTAGGCCCTACGAGCAGTACTTC. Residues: CASSSPGTGYGRPYEQYF.

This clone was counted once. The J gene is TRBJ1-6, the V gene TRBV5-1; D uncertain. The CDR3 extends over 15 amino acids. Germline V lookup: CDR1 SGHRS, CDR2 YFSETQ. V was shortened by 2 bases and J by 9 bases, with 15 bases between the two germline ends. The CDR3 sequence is CASSLPAPEGSPLHF. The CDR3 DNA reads TGCGCCAGCAGCTTACCCGCCCCCGAGGGTTCACCCCTCCACTTT.